Each of the 4 T cell receptor beta chains below was sequenced from the same sample in a study of CD8 T cells in Susac syndrome. RNA, at about 0.5 to 1 ug, was reverse transcribed with random hexamers. From the immunoSEQ multiplex PCR reads, TCRdb called clonotypes with MiXCR, one entry per CDR3 protein. Among around 180,000 distinct CDR3 sequences listed, roughly 92% were seen once. The material sequenced was CD4+ T cells from PBMCs. All receptors derive from a human donor with Susac syndrome.

The rearrangement links TRBV27 to TRBJ1-2; weak D call: TRBD1 (5 bases). Germline lookup yields CDR1 MNHEY and CDR2 SMNVEV (reference sequence). The CDR3 is 13 amino acids. With 8 bases removed from V and 4 bases from J, the gap between germline ends came to 14 bases. This chain's CDR3 is CASASGTGYGYTF. CDR3 nucleotide sequence: TGTGCCAGCGCCTCCGGGACTGGCTATGGCTACACCTTC.

The CDR3 spells CASSQVGLAGGRRAKNIQYF. The CDR3 coding sequence is TGTGCCAGCAGCCAAGTAGGGCTAGCGGGGGGCCGTAGAGCCAAAAACATTCAGTACTTC. The chain uses TRBV3-1 and TRBJ2-4, with 11 positions matching TRBD2. This CDR3 has 20 amino acids. The V and J ends lost 1 base and 0 bases, in that order; junction bases with no gene match: 11. CDR1 LGHDT and CDR2 YNNKEL come from the germline V gene (reference sequence).

The genes are TRBV3-1 and TRBJ2-2, with D maybe TRBD2 (5 bases). This CDR3 region has 15 residues. V was shortened by 2 bases and J by 1 base, with 8 bases between the two germline ends. Germline CDR1 and CDR2: LGHDT and YNNKEL (reference sequence). The CDR3 loop is CASSQIARNTGELFF. CDR3 in DNA: TGTGCCAGCAGCCAAATAGCGAGGAACACCGGGGAGCTGTTTTTT.

This chain connects TRBV2 to TRBJ1-1, with a tentative D call TRBD1 (6 bases). Germline CDR1 and CDR2: SNHLY and FYNNEI. V lost 4 bases, J lost 2 bases, and 14 bases lay in between. CDR3 length: 15 amino acids. The CDR3 loop reads CASSAEKTGNTEAFF. The CDR3 DNA reads TGTGCCAGCAGTGCAGAAAAGACAGGTAACACTGAAGCTTTCTTT. The complete variable domain, with remaining parts taken from reference TRBV2 and TRBJ1-1, reads EPEVTQTPSHQVTQMGQEVILRCVPISNHLYFYWYRQILGQKVEFLVSFYNNEISEKSEIFDDQFSVERPDGSNFTLKIRSTKLEDSAMYFCASSAEKTGNTEAFFGQGTRLTVV.